This T cell receptor beta chain was recorded in a study of blood T cell repertoires in COVID-19. This CDR3 is built from 16 residues. The germline CDR1 and CDR2 sequences are SGHTA and FQGTGA. Trimming removed 5 bases from V and 5 bases from J, with 18 bases in between. Original processing methods: Reference gene primer amplification in the assay estimated nucleated cell counts. Some clones are missing from TCRdb's copy, which holds only in-frame ones; the method was immunoSEQ multiplex PCR. The V and J calls and clone size were taken over from that table, and D and trimming were inferred from the DNA. The sample has under 150,000 clones, 84% seen once.

This rearrangement joins TRBV7-3 to TRBJ1-4; no clear D. Input material: PBMCs or T cells enriched from blood (not recorded which). This receptor was identified in a man between 45 and 60 years old in a cohort exposed to, infected with or recovered from COVID-19 (not recorded which). The CDR3 loop is CASSPGLFPGNEKLFF. DNA of the CDR3: TGTGCCAGCAGCCCCGGACTGTTTCCCGGGAATGAAAAACTGTTTTTT.